This is a list of T cell receptor beta chains from one sample in a study of T cells expressing NK-cell markers. Reprocessing the 5' RACE reads, TCRdb reports a single entry for every CDR3 protein and omits DNA. This sample's table has 200,000 to 300,000 distinct CDR3 sequences. Sequencing was done on a sample of blood T cells: a sorted CD56 or NKG2C T cell subset, CD4+ or CD8+ T cells, or bulk PBMC T cells (not recorded which). These receptors were obtained from a woman between 18 and 69 years old in good health. Both conserved end residues are part of each CDR3. Fields, in order: V gene, J gene, CDR3 protein.

TRBV20-1,TRBJ2-7,CSAPGTGTYEQYF
TRBV20-1,TRBJ2-5,CSASGGAGETQYF
TRBV29-1,TRBJ2-3,CSGGLAGAVGDTQYF
TRBV7-2,TRBJ2-3,CASSPGAGVTDTQYF
TRBV7-3,TRBJ2-1,CASSLNRAPYNEQFF
TRBV4-2,TRBJ2-1,CASSNRYNEQFF
TRBV4-1,TRBJ1-1,CASSPRKETNTEAFF
TRBV12-3/TRBV12-4,TRBJ1-6,CASNLRGTTNSPLHF
TRBV29-1,TRBJ2-3,CSVARGTDTQYF
TRBV5-1,TRBJ1-1,CASSLDGDTEAFF
TRBV27,TRBJ2-3,CASSLHGPLAQYF
TRBV29-1,TRBJ2-3,CSVSTTGTSTDTQYF
TRBV10-2,TRBJ2-3,CASRKRTGDTQYF
TRBV20-1,TRBJ2-1,CSARPAGVSYNEQFF
TRBV6-5,TRBJ2-7,CASSYRDSSYEQYF
TRBV7-3,TRBJ2-2,CASSSETTSGRAIPGELFF
TRBV29-1,TRBJ2-5,CSVTAYQETQYF
TRBV5-5,TRBJ2-2,CASSLAGDVYGELFF
TRBV3-1,TRBJ1-1,CASSQGGQAARSSTEAFF
TRBV18,TRBJ1-2,CASSPQVTHYTF
TRBV10-3,TRBJ2-5,CAISDQVWETQYF
TRBV5-1,TRBJ2-4,CASSPGGQGNIQYF